Each of the 29 T cell receptor beta chains below was sequenced from the same sample in a study of blood T cell repertoires in COVID-19 (TCRdb year 2020). Receptor amplification or capture employed the immunoSEQ multiplex PCR assay. TCRdb retrieved this table from immuneACCESS and kept in-frame rearrangements only. Not all clones are present; in checked studies, unresolved V genes account for under half, and no reason is known for the remainder. In all, the sample holds under 200,000 clones, and 84% of those were seen once. The top ten hold about 12% of the sample. Sequenced: PBMCs or T cells enriched from blood (not recorded which). These receptors all come from a man aged 50 or older who had recovered from COVID-19.

In its sample, this clone was seen once. The chain carries TRBV28 and TRBJ2-5, with TRBD1 matching 9 bases. This CDR3 is 15 amino acids long. Losses at the gene ends were 5 bases for V and 5 bases for J; bases not matched to a gene: 9. Germline CDR1 is MDHEN and CDR2 is SYDVKM. Here the CDR3 DNA reads TGTGCCAGCAGTGGGACAGGGCGATCGCGGGAGACCCAGTACTTC. Encoded protein: CASSGTGRSRETQYF.

Only one count was recorded for this clone. The chain carries TRBV7-2 and TRBJ1-1; tentative D call: TRBD1 (5 bases). The CDR3 contains 16 residues. CDR1 is SGHTA, CDR2 FQGNSA, per germline. V was clipped by 5 bases and J by 0 bases, with 16 bases between them. DNA of the CDR3: TGTGCCAGCAGCCTCGGGGGAAGTTCGGTGAACACTGAAGCTTTCTTT. It is translated as CASSLGGSSVNTEAFF.

The chain combines TRBV5-1 with TRBJ2-3; 11 bases fit TRBD2. Trimming cost V 3 bases and J 8 bases; bases outside gene matches: 5. Germline CDR1 reads SGHRS; CDR2 reads YFSETQ. The CDR3 has 14 amino acids. In nucleotides, the CDR3 is TGCGCCAGCAGCTCGACTAGCGGGGCCCCTACGCAGTATTTT. Translated, it gives CASSSTSGAPTQYF.

The chain recombines TRBV4-1 with TRBJ1-2; TRBD1 matches at 9 bases. V was pared by 4 bases and J by 5 bases, with 14 bases of the junction left unmatched. CDR3 size: 17 residues. Germline V gene sequence: CDR1 MGHRA, CDR2 YSYEKL. The CDR3 DNA follows: TGCGCCAGCAGCCGAAAGATCCCGGGGACAGGGTTTTATGGCTACACCTTC. It yields the protein CASSRKIPGTGFYGYTF.

V is TRBV5-1 and J is TRBJ2-7; the D gene is possibly TRBD2 (6 bases). Looked up from germline, CDR1 is SGHRS and CDR2 is YFSETQ. The CDR3 length is 17 residues. Trimming removed 1 base at V and 0 bases at J, with 17 bases between. The DNA for the CDR3 is TGCGCCAGCAGCTTGATCGCGGGGCTCACGGGCTCCTACGAGCAGTACTTC. Protein product: CASSLIAGLTGSYEQYF.

The genes are TRBV7-3 and TRBJ2-2, with a tentative D call TRBD2 (5 bases). The V and J ends lost 6 bases and 0 bases respectively, with 11 bases between them. This CDR3 has 15 residues. Germline V gives CDR1 SGHTA, CDR2 FQGTGA. CDR3 nucleotide sequence: TGTGCCAGCAGTCCCTTCGGGGCGAACACCGGGGAGCTGTTTTTT. Amino acids: CASSPFGANTGELFF.

The V gene is TRBV6-4, the J gene TRBJ1-1; D unresolved. The V gene lost 7 bases and the J gene lost 1 base, with 13 bases spanning the gap. CDR1 is MRHNA, CDR2 SNTAGT, per germline. This CDR3 spans 14 amino acids. The CDR3 nucleotides read TGTGCCAGCACCGCCTCTCCAGGGAACACTGAAGCTTTCTTT. Protein product: CASTASPGNTEAFF.

V usage is TRBV5-1 and J usage is TRBJ2-6; a weak D match, TRBD1 (6 bases). CDR3 size: 16 residues. Per the germline V gene, CDR1 is SGHRS and CDR2 is YFSETQ. Trimming took off 1 base at V and 4 bases at J, with 12 bases between the two ends. The CDR3 region has the DNA TGCGCCAGCAGCTTGTACAGGGCGGAAGGGGCCAACGTCCTGACTTTC. It codes for CASSLYRAEGANVLTF. The whole variable domain, remainder taken from reference TRBV5-1 and TRBJ2-6, is KAGVTQTPRYLIKTRGQQVTLSCSPISGHRSVSWYQQTPGQGLQFLFEYFSETQRNKGNFPGRFSGRQFSNSRSEMNVSTLELGDSALYLCASSLYRAEGANVLTFGAGSRLTVL.

This chain joins TRBV11-2 and TRBJ2-5; 8 bases are a match to TRBD1. The CDR3 sequence is 14 residues long. After removal of 5 bases from V and 5 bases from J, the junction contained 7 bases not matched to a gene. Germline CDR1 and CDR2: SGHAT and FQNNGV. The CDR3 DNA sequence: TGTGCCAGCAGCACCTCGACAGGGGAGGAGACCCAGTACTTC. Translating it yields CASSTSTGEETQYF.

The genes are TRBV5-1 and TRBJ1-1; no reliable D call. The CDR3 runs 14 residues. Germline-derived CDR1 and CDR2 are SGHRS and YFSETQ. The V and J ends lost 0 bases and 3 bases respectively, with 9 bases between them. The CDR3 sequence: CASSLGLTYTEAFF. Written as DNA, the CDR3 is TGCGCCAGCAGCTTGGGTCTCACTTACACTGAAGCTTTCTTT. The full variable domain, rest sourced from reference TRBV5-1 and TRBJ1-1, is KAGVTQTPRYLIKTRGQQVTLSCSPISGHRSVSWYQQTPGQGLQFLFEYFSETQRNKGNFPGRFSGRQFSNSRSEMNVSTLELGDSALYLCASSLGLTYTEAFFGQGTRLTVV.

This chain joins TRBV7-9 and TRBJ1-6; D call uncertain. V lost 5 bases, J lost 4 bases, and 9 bases lay in between. The CDR3 spans 14 residues. Germline V gene lookup returns CDR1 SEHNR and CDR2 FQNEAQ (reference sequence). The CDR3 loop reads CASSLDGYNSPLHF. The CDR3, as DNA: TGTGCCAGCAGCCTAGACGGTTATAATTCACCCCTCCACTTT.

This chain joins TRBV27 and TRBJ1-1; possible D gene TRBD1, 5 bases. The ends were cut back, 2 bases at V and 4 bases at J, with 11 bases in the middle. CDR3 size: 14 residues. Germline values: CDR1 MNHEY, CDR2 SMNVEV (reference sequence). The CDR3 sequence is CASSLRVGATEAFF. The DNA of the CDR3 is TGTGCCAGCAGTTTAAGGGTAGGGGCCACTGAAGCTTTCTTT.

CDR3 sequence reads: CASSPQDREEETQYF. The DNA for the CDR3 is TGCGCCAGCAGCCCCCAGGACAGGGAAGAAGAGACCCAGTACTTC. V usage is TRBV5-1 and J usage is TRBJ2-5; 8 positions match TRBD1. Germline CDR1 and CDR2: SGHRS and YFSETQ. V trimming: 4 bases; J trimming: 3 bases; junction bases outside the gene matches: 8. This CDR3 spans 15 amino acids.

DNA for the CDR3: TGTGCCAGCAGTTTTGACAGGGGTAGTGTTGGCTACACCTTC. Translating it yields CASSFDRGSVGYTF. The J gene is TRBJ1-2, the V gene TRBV27; 8 bases agree with TRBD1. Losses at the gene ends were 3 bases for V and 7 bases for J; bases not matched to a gene: 7. There are 14 residues in the CDR3. Germline CDR1 reads MNHEY; CDR2 reads SMNVEV (reference sequence).

V usage is TRBV6-5 and J usage is TRBJ2-7; D is unresolved. Per germline, CDR1 MNHEY and CDR2 SVGAGI. With 0 bases removed from V and 0 bases from J, the gap between germline ends came to 9 bases. The CDR3 loop spans 15 amino acids. The DNA for the CDR3 is TGTGCCAGCAGTTACTCCCTTCCGAGCTCCTACGAGCAGTACTTC. It encodes CASSYSLPSSYEQYF.

The chain uses TRBV30 and TRBJ1-2; D may be TRBD1 (5 bases). Trimming left V 6 bases short and J 3 bases short, with 8 bases between. The length of the CDR3 is 11 residues. Per the germline V gene, CDR1 is GTSNPN and CDR2 is SVGIG (reference sequence). CDR3 residues: CACQGHYGYTF. CDR3 sequence (DNA): TGTGCCTGCCAGGGCCACTATGGCTACACCTTC.

The chain carries TRBV9 and TRBJ2-1, with 8 bases matching TRBD2. In germline, CDR1 is SGDLS, CDR2 YYNGEE. V gave up 0 bases and J gave up 1 base; unmatched junction bases: 3. The CDR3 sequence is 16 residues long. CDR3 DNA sequence: TGTGCCAGCAGCGTAGATGTAGCGGGATCCTACAATGAGCAGTTCTTC. It yields the protein CASSVDVAGSYNEQFF.

In the case of this clone: This sequence may be a read error, since a much larger clone differs from it by one base. The chain has TRBV7-3 and TRBJ2-3; D remains ambiguous. Germline V gene lookup returns CDR1 SGHTA and CDR2 FQGTGA. Trimming took off 2 bases at V and 2 bases at J, with 11 bases between the two ends. This CDR3 contains 15 residues. CDR3 coding DNA: TGTGCCAGCAGCTTAGGCGGCCCAGACACAGATACGCAGTATTTT. It encodes CASSLGGPDTDTQYF.

This chain links TRBV28 with TRBJ1-6, with TRBD1 matching over 8 bases. Germline V lookup: CDR1 MDHEN, CDR2 SYDVKM. The CDR3 has 14 amino acids. J gave up 10 bases and V 4 bases, and 6 bases lay outside the gene matches. The CDR3 loop reads CASSSGQGLSPLHF. CDR3 in DNA: TGTGCCAGCAGTTCAGGACAGGGACTCTCACCCCTCCACTTT.

The chain has TRBV23-1 and TRBJ1-3; D remains ambiguous. TRBV23-1 is classed as an ORF, of uncertain function. The V gene lost 5 bases and the J gene lost 0 bases, with 14 bases spanning the gap. CDR3 length: 16 amino acids. CDR3 nucleotide sequence: TGCGCCAGCAGTACCCTCGACTCCAGCTCTGGAAACACCATATATTTT. Encoded protein: CASSTLDSSSGNTIYF.

V and J are TRBV6-9 and TRBJ1-2; possibly TRBD1 for D (6 bases). V was shortened by 3 bases and J by 2 bases, with 13 bases between the two germline ends. Per germline, CDR1 MNHGY and CDR2 SVAAGI. The CDR3 length is 15 residues. CDR3 loop: CASSYGRGANYGYTF. The CDR3 bases are TGTGCCAGCAGTTACGGCAGGGGAGCAAACTATGGCTACACCTTC.

The rearrangement joins TRBV19 to TRBJ1-2, with a possible D match to TRBD1 (5 bases). Germline-derived CDR1 and CDR2 are LNHDA and SQIVND (reference sequence). CDR3 length: 12 amino acids. V was pared by 10 bases and J by 3 bases, with 12 bases between. CDR3 sequence: CATLLGDYGYTF. The CDR3 DNA is TGTGCCACCCTTCTAGGGGACTATGGCTACACCTTC.

The V gene is TRBV4-2, the J gene TRBJ1-6; no definite D call. Trimming left V 0 bases short and J 8 bases short, with 5 bases between. CDR3 length: 13 residues. Germline V gene sequence: CDR1 LGHNA, CDR2 YNFKEQ. This CDR3 is CASSQDIYSPLHF. The CDR3 DNA follows: TGTGCCAGCAGCCAAGATATTTATTCACCCCTCCACTTT.

This clone was seen once. The CDR3 loop reads CASSLTEIYGYTF. The CDR3 region has the DNA TGTGCCAGCAGTTTAACAGAGATCTACGGCTACACCTTC. The V and J genes are TRBV12-3 or TRBV12-4 and TRBJ1-2, with unresolved D. The CDR3 length is 13 residues. V was clipped by 2 bases and J by 8 bases, with 12 bases between them.

CDR3 bases: TGTGCCACCACCCAAGGCGCGGCCCCCCACTTT. It yields the protein CATTQGAAPHF. This rearrangement joins TRBV6-6 to TRBJ1-6; no clear D. V gave up 10 bases and J gave up 18 bases, with 19 bases separating them. Germline-derived CDR1 and CDR2 are MNHNY and SVGAGI (reference sequence). The CDR3 is 11 amino acids.

The chain links TRBV10-3 to TRBJ2-7; D is perhaps TRBD1 (5 bases). Deletions cut 2 bases from V and 5 bases from J, with 7 bases between. This CDR3 has 12 amino acids. Germline V gene lookup returns CDR1 ENHRY and CDR2 SYGVKD. CDR3 bases: TGTGCCATCAGTGAGCAAGGGGACGAGCAGTACTTC. Its translation: CAISEQGDEQYF.

The J gene is TRBJ1-1, the V gene TRBV5-1; TRBD1 might be the D (5 bases). CDR3 length: 15 amino acids. CDR1 is SGHRS and CDR2 is YFSETQ in the germline V gene. V lost 5 bases and J 4 bases, leaving 18 bases between the germline ends. This chain's CDR3 is CASSGGFGGITEAFF. The CDR3 nucleotides read TGCGCCAGCAGTGGAGGGTTCGGGGGTATCACTGAAGCTTTCTTT.

V usage is TRBV15 and J usage is TRBJ1-1; D is unclear. V lost 4 bases and J 3 bases, leaving 15 bases between the germline ends. The CDR3 spans 15 residues. Germline V lookup: CDR1 LNHNV, CDR2 YYDKDF (reference sequence). In nucleotides, the CDR3 is TGTGCCACCAGCAATTCTCGGGGTATTTACACTGAAGCTTTCTTT. Translation gives CATSNSRGIYTEAFF. The full variable domain, rest sourced from reference TRBV15 and TRBJ1-1, is DAMVIQNPRYQVTQFGKPVTLSCSQTLNHNVMYWYQQKSSQAPKLLFHYYDKDFNNEADTPDNFQSRRPNTSFCFLDIRSPGLGDTAMYLCATSNSRGIYTEAFFGQGTRLTVV.

The chain employs TRBV7-9 and TRBJ2-2; possible D gene TRBD1, 5 bases. The CDR3 loop spans 15 amino acids. With 5 bases removed from V and 0 bases from J, the gap between germline ends came to 10 bases. Germline assignment: CDR1 SEHNR and CDR2 FQNEAQ (reference sequence). The CDR3 spells CASSRDSPNTGELFF. CDR3 DNA: TGTGCCAGCAGCCGTGACAGTCCGAACACCGGGGAGCTGTTTTTT.